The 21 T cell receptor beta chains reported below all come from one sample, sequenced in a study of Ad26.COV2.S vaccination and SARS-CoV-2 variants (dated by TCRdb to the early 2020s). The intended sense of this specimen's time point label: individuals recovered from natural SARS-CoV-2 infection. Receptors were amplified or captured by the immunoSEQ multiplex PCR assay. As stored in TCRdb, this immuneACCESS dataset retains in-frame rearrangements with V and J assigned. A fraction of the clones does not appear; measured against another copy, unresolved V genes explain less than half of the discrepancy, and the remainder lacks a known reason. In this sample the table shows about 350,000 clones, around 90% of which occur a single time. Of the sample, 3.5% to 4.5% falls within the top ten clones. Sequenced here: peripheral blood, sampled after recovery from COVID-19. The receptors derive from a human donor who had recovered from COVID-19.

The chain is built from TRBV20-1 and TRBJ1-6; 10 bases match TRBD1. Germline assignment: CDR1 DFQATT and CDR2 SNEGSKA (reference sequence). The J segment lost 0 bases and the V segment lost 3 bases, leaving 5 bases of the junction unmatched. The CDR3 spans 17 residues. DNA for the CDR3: TGCAGTGCTAGTAGGCGGACAGGGGGCTCCTATAATTCACCCCTCCACTTT. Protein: CSASRRTGGSYNSPLHF.

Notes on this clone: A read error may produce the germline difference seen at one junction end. The CDR3 sequence is CASSLPVGSPPHF. CDR3 in DNA: TGTGCCAGCAGCTTACCCGTTGGGTCACCCCCCCACTTT. This rearrangement joins TRBV11-2 to TRBJ1-6; D call uncertain. The CDR3 is 13 residues long. Germline V CDR1 and CDR2: SGHAT, FQNNGV.

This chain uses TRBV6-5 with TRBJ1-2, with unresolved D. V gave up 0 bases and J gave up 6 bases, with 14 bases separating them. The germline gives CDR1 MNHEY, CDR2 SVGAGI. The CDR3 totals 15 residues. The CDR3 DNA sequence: TGTGCCAGCAGTTACTCGGTAGACTTTAGGGATGGCTACACCTTC. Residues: CASSYSVDFRDGYTF.

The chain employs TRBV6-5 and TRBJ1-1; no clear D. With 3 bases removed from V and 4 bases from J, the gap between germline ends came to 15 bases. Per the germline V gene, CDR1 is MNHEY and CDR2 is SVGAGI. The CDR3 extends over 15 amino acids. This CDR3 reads CASSYLPNQGTEAFF. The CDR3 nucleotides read TGTGCCAGCAGTTATCTCCCAAACCAAGGCACTGAAGCTTTCTTT.

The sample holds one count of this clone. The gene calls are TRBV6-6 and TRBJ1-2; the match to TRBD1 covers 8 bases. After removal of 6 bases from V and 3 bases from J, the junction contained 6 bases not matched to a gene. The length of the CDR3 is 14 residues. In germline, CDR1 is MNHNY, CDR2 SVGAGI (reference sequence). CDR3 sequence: CASRRQGTDYGYTF. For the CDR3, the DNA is TGTGCCAGCAGACGACAGGGGACGGACTATGGCTACACCTTC.

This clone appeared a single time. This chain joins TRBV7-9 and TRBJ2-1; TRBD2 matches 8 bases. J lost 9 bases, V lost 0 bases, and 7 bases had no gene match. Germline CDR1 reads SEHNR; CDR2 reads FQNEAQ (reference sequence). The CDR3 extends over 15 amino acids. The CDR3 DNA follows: TGTGCCAGCAGCTTAGCAAGACTAGCGTTCGGTGAGCAGTTCTTC. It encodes CASSLARLAFGEQFF.

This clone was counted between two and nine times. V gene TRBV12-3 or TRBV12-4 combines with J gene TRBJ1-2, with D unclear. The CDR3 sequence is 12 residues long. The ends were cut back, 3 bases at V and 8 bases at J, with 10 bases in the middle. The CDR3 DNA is TGTGCCAGCAGTTTGGAGGGATTCGGCTACACCTTC. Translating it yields CASSLEGFGYTF.

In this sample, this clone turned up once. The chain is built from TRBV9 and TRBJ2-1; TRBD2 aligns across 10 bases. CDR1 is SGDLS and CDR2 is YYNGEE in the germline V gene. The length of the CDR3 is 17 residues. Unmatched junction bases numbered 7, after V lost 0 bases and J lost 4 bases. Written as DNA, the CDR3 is TGTGCCAGCAGCGTAGCTGCCCTAGCGGGGGAGTACAATGAGCAGTTCTTC. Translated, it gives CASSVAALAGEYNEQFF.

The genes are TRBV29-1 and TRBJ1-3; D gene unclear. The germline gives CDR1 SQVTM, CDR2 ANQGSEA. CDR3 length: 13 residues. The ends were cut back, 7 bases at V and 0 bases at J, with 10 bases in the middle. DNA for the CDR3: TGCAGCGCCCGGACGAACTCTGGAAACACCATATATTTT. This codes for CSARTNSGNTIYF.

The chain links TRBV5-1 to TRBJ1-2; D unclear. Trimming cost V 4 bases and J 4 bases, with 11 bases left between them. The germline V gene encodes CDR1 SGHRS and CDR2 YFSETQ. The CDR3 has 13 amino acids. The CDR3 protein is CASSPDASYGYTF. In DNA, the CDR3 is TGCGCCAGCAGCCCGGACGCAAGCTATGGCTACACCTTC.

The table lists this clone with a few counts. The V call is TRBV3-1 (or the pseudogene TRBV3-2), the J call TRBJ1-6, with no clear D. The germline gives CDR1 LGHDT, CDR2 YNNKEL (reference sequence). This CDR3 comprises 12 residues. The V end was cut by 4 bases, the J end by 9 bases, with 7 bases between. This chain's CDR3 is CASSRTLSPLHF. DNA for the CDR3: TGTGCCAGCAGCCGGACCCTTTCACCCCTCCACTTT.

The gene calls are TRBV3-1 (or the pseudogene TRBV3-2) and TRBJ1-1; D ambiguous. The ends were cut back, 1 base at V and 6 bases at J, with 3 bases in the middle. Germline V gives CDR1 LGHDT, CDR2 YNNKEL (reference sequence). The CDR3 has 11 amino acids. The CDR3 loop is CASSQAAEAFF. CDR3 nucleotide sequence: TGTGCCAGCAGCCAAGCCGCTGAAGCTTTCTTT.

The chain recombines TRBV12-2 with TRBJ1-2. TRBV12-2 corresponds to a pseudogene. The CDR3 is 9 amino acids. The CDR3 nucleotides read TGTGCATTGGTTAGCGGCTACACCTTC. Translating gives CALVSGYTF.

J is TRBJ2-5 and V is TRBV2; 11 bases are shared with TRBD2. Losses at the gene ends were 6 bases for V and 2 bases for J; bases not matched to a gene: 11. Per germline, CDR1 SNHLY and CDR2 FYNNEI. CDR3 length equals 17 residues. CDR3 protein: CASSNVILAGEQETQYF. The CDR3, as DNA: TGTGCCAGCAGCAACGTTATACTAGCGGGGGAACAAGAGACCCAGTACTTC.

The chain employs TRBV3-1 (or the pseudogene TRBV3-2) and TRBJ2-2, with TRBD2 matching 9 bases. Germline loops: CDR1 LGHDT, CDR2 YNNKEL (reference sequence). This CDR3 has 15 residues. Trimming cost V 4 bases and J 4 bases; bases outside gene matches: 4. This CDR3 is CASSLAGASTGELFF. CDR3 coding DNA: TGTGCCAGCAGCCTAGCGGGGGCGAGCACCGGGGAGCTGTTTTTT.

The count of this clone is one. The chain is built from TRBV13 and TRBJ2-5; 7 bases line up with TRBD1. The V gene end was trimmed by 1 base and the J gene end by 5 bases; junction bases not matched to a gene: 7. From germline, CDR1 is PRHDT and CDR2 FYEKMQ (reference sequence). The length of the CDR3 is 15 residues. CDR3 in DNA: TGTGCCAGCAGCTTAGACAGGGGTCCGGAGGAGACCCAGTACTTC. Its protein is CASSLDRGPEETQYF.

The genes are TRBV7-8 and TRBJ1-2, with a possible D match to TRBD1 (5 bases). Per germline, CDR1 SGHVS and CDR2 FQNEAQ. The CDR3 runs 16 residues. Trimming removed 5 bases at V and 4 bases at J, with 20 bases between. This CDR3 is CASSPSRSRQRYGYTF. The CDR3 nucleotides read TGTGCCAGCAGCCCCTCCCGATCCAGACAGCGCTATGGCTACACCTTC.

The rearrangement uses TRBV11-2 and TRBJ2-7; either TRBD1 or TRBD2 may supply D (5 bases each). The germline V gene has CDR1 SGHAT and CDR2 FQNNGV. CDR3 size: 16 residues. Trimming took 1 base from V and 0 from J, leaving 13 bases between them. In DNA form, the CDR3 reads TGTGCCAGCAGCTTAGCGTCGGGACGGAGCTCCTACGAGCAGTACTTC. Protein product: CASSLASGRSSYEQYF.

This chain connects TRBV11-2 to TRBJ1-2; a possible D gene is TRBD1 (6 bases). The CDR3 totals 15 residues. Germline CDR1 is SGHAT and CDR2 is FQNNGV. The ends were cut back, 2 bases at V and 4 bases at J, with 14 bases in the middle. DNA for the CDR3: TGTGCCAGCAGCTTATCCCCCACAGGGTCCTATGGCTACACCTTC. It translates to CASSLSPTGSYGYTF. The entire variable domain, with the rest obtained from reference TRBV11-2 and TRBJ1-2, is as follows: EAGVAQSPRYKIIEKRQSVAFWCNPISGHATLYWYQQILGQGPKLLIQFQNNGVVDDSQLPKDRFSAERLKGVDSTLKIQPAKLEDSAVYLCASSLSPTGSYGYTFGSGTRLTVV.

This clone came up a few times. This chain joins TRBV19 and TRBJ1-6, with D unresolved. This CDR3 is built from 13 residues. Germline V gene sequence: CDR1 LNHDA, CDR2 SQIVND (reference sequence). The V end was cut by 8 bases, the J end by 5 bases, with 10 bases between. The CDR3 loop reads CASVGRDNSPLHF. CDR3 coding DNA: TGTGCCAGTGTGGGCAGAGATAATTCACCCCTCCACTTT.

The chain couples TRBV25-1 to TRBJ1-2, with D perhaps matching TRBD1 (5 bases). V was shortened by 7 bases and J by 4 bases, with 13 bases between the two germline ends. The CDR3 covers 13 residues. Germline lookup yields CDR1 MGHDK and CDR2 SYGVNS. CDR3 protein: CASTQTASYGYTF. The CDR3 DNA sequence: TGTGCCAGCACCCAGACAGCCTCCTATGGCTACACCTTC.